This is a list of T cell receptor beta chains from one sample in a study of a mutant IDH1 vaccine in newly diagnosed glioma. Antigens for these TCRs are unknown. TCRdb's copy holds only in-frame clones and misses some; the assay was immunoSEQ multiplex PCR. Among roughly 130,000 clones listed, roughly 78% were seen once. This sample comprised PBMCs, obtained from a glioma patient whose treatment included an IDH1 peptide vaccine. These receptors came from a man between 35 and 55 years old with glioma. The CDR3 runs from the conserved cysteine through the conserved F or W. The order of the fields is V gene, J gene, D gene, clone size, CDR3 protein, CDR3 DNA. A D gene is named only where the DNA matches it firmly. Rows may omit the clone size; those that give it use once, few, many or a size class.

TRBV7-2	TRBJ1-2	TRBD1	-	CASSSRGPNYGYTF	TGTGCCAGCAGCTCCAGGGGGCCCAACTATGGCTACACCTTC
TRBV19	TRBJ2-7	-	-	CASSITGTVIHEQYF	TGTGCCAGTAGTATAACCGGGACGGTGATCCACGAGCAGTACTTC
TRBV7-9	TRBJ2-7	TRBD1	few	CASSLGQGVIYEQYF	TGTGCCAGCAGCTTAGGACAGGGGGTAATCTACGAGCAGTACTTC
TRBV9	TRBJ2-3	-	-	CASSAGRTLSTDTQYF	TGTGCCAGCAGCGCTGGTAGGACCCTAAGCACAGATACGCAGTATTTT
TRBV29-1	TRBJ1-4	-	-	CSVREANNEKLFF	TGCAGCGTCAGGGAGGCTAATAATGAAAAACTGTTTTTT
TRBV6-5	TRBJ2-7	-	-	CASSYKGGYEQYF	TGTGCCAGCAGTTACAAGGGGGGCTACGAGCAGTACTTC
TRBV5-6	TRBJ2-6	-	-	CASSLPGLGSGANVLTF	TGTGCCAGCAGCTTACCAGGGTTGGGCTCTGGGGCCAACGTCCTGACTTTC
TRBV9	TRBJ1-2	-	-	CASSVYTF	TGTGCCAGCAGCGTCTACACCTTC
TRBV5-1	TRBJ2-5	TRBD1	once	CASSPRQGGETQYF	TGCGCCAGCAGCCCCCGACAGGGGGGTGAGACCCAGTACTTC
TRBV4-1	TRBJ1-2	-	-	CASSQDRDASGYTF	TGCGCCAGCAGCCAAGACAGGGATGCGAGTGGCTACACCTTC
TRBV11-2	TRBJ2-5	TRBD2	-	CASSKTSGRSQETQYF	TGTGCCAGCAGCAAAACTAGCGGGAGGAGCCAGGAGACCCAGTACTTC
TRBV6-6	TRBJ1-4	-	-	CASERATNEKLFF	TGTGCCAGCGAGAGAGCAACTAATGAAAAACTGTTTTTT
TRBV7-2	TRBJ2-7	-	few	CASSLVGPYEQYF	TGTGCCAGCAGCTTAGTGGGACCTTACGAGCAGTACTTC